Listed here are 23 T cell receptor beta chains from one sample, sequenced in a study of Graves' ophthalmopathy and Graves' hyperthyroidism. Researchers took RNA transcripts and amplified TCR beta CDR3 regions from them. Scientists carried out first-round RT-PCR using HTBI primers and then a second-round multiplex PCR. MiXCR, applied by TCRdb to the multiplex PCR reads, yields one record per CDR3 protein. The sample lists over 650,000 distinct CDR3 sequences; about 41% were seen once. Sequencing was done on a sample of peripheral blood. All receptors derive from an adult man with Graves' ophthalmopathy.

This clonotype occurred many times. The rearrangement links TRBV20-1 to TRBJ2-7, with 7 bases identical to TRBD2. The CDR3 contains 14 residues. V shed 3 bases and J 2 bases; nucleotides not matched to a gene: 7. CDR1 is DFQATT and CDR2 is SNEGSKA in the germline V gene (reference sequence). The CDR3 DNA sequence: TGCAGTGCTAGCGTAGCGGGCCTTGCCTACGAGCAGTACTTC. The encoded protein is CSASVAGLAYEQYF.

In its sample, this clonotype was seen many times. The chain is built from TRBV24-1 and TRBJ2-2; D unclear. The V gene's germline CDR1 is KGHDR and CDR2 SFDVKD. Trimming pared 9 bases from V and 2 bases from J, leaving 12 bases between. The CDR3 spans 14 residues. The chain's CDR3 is CATGSTLNTGELFF. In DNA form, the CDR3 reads TGTGCCACCGGGTCAACACTTAACACCGGGGAGCTGTTTTTT.

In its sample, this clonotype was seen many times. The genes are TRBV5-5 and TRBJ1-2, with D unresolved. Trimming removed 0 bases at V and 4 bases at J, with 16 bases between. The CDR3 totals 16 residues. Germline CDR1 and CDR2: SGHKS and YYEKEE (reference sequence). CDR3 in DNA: TGTGCCAGCAGCTTGGCCGATCGGACCGAGTTCTATGGCTACACCTTC. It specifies CASSLADRTEFYGYTF.

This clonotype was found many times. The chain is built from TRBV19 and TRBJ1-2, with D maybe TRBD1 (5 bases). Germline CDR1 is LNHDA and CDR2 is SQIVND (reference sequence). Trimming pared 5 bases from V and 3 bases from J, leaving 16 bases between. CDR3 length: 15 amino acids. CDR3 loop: CASSAGTRRDYGYTF. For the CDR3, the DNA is TGTGCCAGTAGTGCTGGGACCCGACGGGACTATGGCTACACCTTC.

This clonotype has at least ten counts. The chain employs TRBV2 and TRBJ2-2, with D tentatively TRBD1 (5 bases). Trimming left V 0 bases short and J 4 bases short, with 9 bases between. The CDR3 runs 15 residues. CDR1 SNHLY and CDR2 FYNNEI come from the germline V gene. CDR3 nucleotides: TGTGCCAGCAGTGAAGCACTTCAGGGCACCGGGGAGCTGTTTTTT. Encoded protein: CASSEALQGTGELFF.

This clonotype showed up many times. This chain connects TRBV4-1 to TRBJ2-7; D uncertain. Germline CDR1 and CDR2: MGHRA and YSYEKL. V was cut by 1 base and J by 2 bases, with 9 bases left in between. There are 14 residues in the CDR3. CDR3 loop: CASSQVAVTYEQYF. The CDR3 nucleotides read TGCGCCAGCAGCCAAGTGGCCGTAACCTACGAGCAGTACTTC.

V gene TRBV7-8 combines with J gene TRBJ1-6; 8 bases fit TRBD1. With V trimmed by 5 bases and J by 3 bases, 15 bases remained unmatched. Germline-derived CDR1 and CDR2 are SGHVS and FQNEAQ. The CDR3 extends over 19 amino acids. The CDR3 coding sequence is TGTGCCAGCAGCGTATCCTCCGGGGGGACAGGAGACTATAATTCACCCCTCCACTTT. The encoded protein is CASSVSSGGTGDYNSPLHF.

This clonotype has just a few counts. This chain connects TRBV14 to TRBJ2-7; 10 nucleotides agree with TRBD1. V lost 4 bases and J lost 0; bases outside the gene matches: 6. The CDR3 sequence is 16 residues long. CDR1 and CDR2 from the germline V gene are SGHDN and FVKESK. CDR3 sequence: CASSRTGTGASYEQYF. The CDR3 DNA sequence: TGTGCCAGCAGCCGAACCGGGACAGGGGCCTCCTACGAGCAGTACTTC.

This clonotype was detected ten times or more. The CDR3 region is CASSLVGVPYGYTF. CDR3 coding DNA: TGTGCCAGCAGTTTAGTCGGAGTTCCCTATGGCTACACCTTC. This chain links TRBV12-3 or TRBV12-4 with TRBJ1-2; unclear D gene. The CDR3 length is 14 residues. Trimming removed 1 base from V and 4 bases from J, with 10 bases in between.

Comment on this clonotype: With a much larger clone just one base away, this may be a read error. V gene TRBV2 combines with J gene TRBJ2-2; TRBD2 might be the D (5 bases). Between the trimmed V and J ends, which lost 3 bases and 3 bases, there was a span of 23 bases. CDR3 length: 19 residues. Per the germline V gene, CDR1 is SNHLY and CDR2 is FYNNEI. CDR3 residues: CASSDNSERRPRDTGELFF. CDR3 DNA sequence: TGTGCCAGCAGTGATAATAGCGAGCGCAGGCCAAGGGACACCGGGGAGCTGTTTTTT.

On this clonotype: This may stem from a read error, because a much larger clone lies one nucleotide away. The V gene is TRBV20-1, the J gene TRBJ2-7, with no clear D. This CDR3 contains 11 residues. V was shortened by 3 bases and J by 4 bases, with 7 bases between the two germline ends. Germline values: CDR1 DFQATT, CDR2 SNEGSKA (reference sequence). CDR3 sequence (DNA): TGCAGTGCTAGCCGCACATACGAGCAGTACGTC. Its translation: CSASRTYEQYV.

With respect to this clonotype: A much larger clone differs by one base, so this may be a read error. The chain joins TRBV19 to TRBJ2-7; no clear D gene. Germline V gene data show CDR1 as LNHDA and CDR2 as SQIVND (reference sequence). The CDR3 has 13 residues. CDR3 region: CASSPQPSYQQYF. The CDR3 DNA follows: TGTGCCAGTAGTCCACAGCCTTCCTACCAGCAGTACTTC. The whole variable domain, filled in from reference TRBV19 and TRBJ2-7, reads DGGITQSPKYLFRKEGQNVTLSCEQNLNHDAMYWYRQDPGQGLRLIYYSQIVNDFQKGDIAEGYSVSREKKESFPLTVTSAQKNPTAFYLCASSPQPSYQQYFGPGTRLTVT.

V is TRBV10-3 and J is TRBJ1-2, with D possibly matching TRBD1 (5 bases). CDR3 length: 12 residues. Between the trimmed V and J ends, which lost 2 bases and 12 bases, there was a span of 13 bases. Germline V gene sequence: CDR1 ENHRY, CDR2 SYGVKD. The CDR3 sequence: CAISERGSGNTF. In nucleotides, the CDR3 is TGTGCCATCAGTGAGAGGGGCTCTGGAAACACCTTC.

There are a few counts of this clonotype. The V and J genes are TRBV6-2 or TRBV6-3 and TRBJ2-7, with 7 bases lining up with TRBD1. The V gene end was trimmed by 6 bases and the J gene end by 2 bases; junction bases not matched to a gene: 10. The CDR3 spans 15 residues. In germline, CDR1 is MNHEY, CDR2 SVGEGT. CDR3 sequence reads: CASSLTRQGTYEQYF. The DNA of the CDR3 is TGTGCCAGCAGCTTAACAAGACAGGGAACCTACGAGCAGTACTTC.

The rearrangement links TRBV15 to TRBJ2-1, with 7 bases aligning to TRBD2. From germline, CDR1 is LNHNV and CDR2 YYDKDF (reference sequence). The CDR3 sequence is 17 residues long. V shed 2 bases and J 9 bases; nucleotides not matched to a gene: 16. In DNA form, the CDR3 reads TGTGCCACCAGCAGATTCCCTCGACAGCGGGACGTGAGTGAGCAGTTCTTC. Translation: CATSRFPRQRDVSEQFF.

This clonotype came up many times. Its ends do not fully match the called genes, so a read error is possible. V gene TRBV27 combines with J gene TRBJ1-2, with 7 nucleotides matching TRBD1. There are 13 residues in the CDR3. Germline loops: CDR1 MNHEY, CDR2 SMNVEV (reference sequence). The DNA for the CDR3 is TGCGCCAGCAGCTTAGGGGGCTCCTATGGCTACACCTTC. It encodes CASSLGGSYGYTF.

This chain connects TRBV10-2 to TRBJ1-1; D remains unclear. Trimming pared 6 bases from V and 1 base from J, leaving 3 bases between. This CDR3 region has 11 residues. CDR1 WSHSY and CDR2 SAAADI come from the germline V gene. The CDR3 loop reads CASRSNTEAFF. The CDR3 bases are TGCGCCAGCAGATCGAACACTGAAGCTTTCTTT.

The CDR3 coding sequence is TGCAGTGCTAGATCTCCAGGGGTGGACTATGGCTACACCTTC. Protein sequence: CSARSPGVDYGYTF. V usage is TRBV20-1 and J usage is TRBJ1-2; D is possibly TRBD1 (6 bases). This CDR3 spans 14 amino acids. The V gene lost 2 bases and the J gene lost 3 bases, with 13 bases spanning the gap. The germline V gene has CDR1 DFQATT and CDR2 SNEGSKA (reference sequence).

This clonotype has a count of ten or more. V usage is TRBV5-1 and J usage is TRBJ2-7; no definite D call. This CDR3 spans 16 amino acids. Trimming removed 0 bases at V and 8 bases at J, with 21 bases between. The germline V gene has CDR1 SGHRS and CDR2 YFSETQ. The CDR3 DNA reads TGCGCCAGCAGCTTGGTGGCAGGCATAACTCAAGAGCAGCAGTACTTC. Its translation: CASSLVAGITQEQQYF.

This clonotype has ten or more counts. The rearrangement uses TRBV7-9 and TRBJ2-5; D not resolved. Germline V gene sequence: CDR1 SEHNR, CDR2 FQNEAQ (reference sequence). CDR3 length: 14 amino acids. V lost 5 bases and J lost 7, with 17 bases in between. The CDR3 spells CASSPESLPGTQYF. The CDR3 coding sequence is TGTGCCAGCAGCCCCGAGTCTTTGCCGGGGACCCAGTACTTC.

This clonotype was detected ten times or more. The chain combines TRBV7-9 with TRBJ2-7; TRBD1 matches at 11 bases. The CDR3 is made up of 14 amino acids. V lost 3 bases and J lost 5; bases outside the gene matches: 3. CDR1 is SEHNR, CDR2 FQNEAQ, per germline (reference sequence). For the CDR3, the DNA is TGTGCCAGCAGCTTGGGACAGGGGGGTCACGAGCAGTACTTC. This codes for CASSLGQGGHEQYF.

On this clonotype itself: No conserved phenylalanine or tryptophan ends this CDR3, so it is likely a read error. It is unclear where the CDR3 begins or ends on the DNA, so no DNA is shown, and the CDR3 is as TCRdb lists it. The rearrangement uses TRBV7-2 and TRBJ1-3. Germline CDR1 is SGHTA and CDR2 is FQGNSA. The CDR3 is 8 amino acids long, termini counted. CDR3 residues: CASSFGLA.

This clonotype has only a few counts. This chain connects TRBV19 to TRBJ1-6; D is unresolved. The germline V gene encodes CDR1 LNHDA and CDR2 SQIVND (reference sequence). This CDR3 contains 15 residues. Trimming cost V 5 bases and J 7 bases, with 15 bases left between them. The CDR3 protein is CASSGPRGLNSPLHF. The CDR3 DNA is TGTGCCAGTAGTGGGCCTCGGGGTTTGAATTCACCCCTCCACTTT.